This T cell receptor beta chain was sequenced during a study of cytomegalovirus exposure and HLA in healthy donors. Primers: 60 Vbeta forward and 13 Jbeta reverse. TCRdb's copy holds only in-frame clones and misses some; the assay was immunoSEQ multiplex PCR. The top ten hold 9.7% of the sample, which has tens of thousands of clones, around two thirds seen once. Whole-study results and caveats: Later analysis revealed greater clonal expansion in HLA-associated TCR beta chains than in equally common others. Previous analysis showed most TCR beta V segments were productive about 90% or about 30% of the time. Trimming of TCR beta V- and J-genes showed a link, identified in a later analysis, to a missense DCLRE1C variant. TCR association rates varied by HLA locus in a later analysis, with DRB1 highest and HLA-C lowest.

This CDR3 contains 15 residues. CDR1 SGHRS and CDR2 YFSETQ come from the germline V gene. Trimming left V 4 bases short and J 0 bases short, with 14 bases between. With regard to this clone: Its antigen remains unidentified.

This sequence was found in a woman aged 45-65 years in good health and CMV-seropositive. What was sequenced was PBMCs. The V and J genes are TRBV5-1 and TRBJ2-7, with D perhaps matching TRBD2 (7 bases). The CDR3 region has the DNA TGCGCCAGCAGCCCCGCGGGGGCGAGCTCCTACGAGCAGTACTTC. This codes for CASSPAGASSYEQYF.